This T cell receptor (beta chain) is drawn from a study of Ad26.COV2.S vaccination and SARS-CoV-2 variants. General observations from the study: With respect to non-spike TCR breadth, vaccine and placebo recipients were similar. Total responses of T cells may have been underestimated by the analyses of TCR breadth and depth. Vaccinees reportedly had broad spike-specific CD8+ and CD4+ T cell responses. It was vaccine recipients, not placebo recipients, who had the higher spike-specific TCR breadth.

For this clone: Its matching antigen is unknown.

Clones were sequenced by immunoSEQ multiplex PCR, and TCRdb holds only the in-frame ones, with some missing. The table has about 87,000 clones, about four fifths seen once. The trim removed 0 bases at V and 1 base at J, leaving 11 bases unmatched. The germline V gene encodes CDR1 SGHVS and CDR2 FQNEAQ. This CDR3 region has 20 residues. Sequenced material: peripheral blood, taken after recovery from COVID-19. The chain links TRBV7-8 to TRBJ2-2; TRBD2 agrees at 10 bases. The origin of this receptor is a human donor who had recovered from COVID-19. The CDR3 bases are TGTGCCAGCAGCTTAGCGCACTCGAGCGGGAGGGCGTTGAACACCGGGGAGCTGTTTTTT. Amino acids: CASSLAHSSGRALNTGELFF.